Below, 14 T cell receptor beta chains from the same sample are listed, as sequenced in a study of blood T cell repertoires in COVID-19. The repertoire was sequenced with immunoSEQ multiplex PCR; TCRdb's copy has only in-frame clones and lacks some. This table holds a few hundred thousand clones, 80% to 90% found once. Material for sequencing was peripheral blood. These receptors were collected from a man aged 35-49 years with acute or convalescent COVID-19.

The V call is TRBV7-8, the J call TRBJ1-5; D perhaps matches TRBD1 (6 bases). Deletions cut 6 bases from V and 3 bases from J, with 12 bases between. The germline gives CDR1 SGHVS, CDR2 FQNEAQ. The CDR3 is 14 amino acids. The CDR3 bases are TGTGCCAGCAGTCTAGGGGGATTCAATCAGCCCCAGCATTTT. Translation gives CASSLGGFNQPQHF.

V gene TRBV18 combines with J gene TRBJ2-1; possible D gene TRBD2, 6 bases. Germline V lookup: CDR1 KGHSH, CDR2 LQKENI. V dropped 3 bases and J dropped 2 bases, with 11 bases sitting between them. The CDR3 totals 15 residues. The DNA of the CDR3 is TGTGCCAGCTCACCCGGACGGGAGACCTACAATGAGCAGTTCTTC. Its translation is CASSPGRETYNEQFF. Full variable domain (missing parts from reference TRBV18 and TRBJ2-1): NAGVMQNPRHLVRRRGQEARLRCSPMKGHSHVYWYRQLPEEGLKFMVYLQKENIIDESGMPKERFSAEFPKEGPSILRIQQVVRGDSAAYFCASSPGRETYNEQFFGPGTRLTVL.

The count of this clone is one. This sequence joins TRBV4-1 and TRBJ1-1, with TRBD1 matching 8 bases. Germline V gene lookup returns CDR1 MGHRA and CDR2 YSYEKL. Trimming removed 1 base from V and 1 base from J; junction bases left unmatched: 2. The CDR3 extends over 15 amino acids. The CDR3: CASSQADRGNTEAFF. The DNA for the CDR3 is TGCGCCAGCAGCCAAGCCGACAGGGGGAACACTGAAGCTTTCTTT.

This sequence joins TRBV30 and TRBJ1-4, with D tentatively TRBD1 (5 bases). V was clipped by 1 base and J by 7 bases, with 16 bases between them. Germline V CDR1 and CDR2: GTSNPN, SVGIG (reference sequence). The length of the CDR3 is 15 residues. The CDR3 DNA reads as TGTGCCTGGAGTGACGAAGATCAGGGTGGTGAAAAACTGTTTTTT. Translation: CAWSDEDQGGEKLFF.

V gene TRBV11-2 combines with J gene TRBJ1-4; no reliable D call. Germline V gives CDR1 SGHAT, CDR2 FQNNGV. The germline V and J ends were trimmed by 1 base and 3 bases, with 9 bases remaining between them. The CDR3 length is 15 residues. CDR3: CASSLAVQPNEKLFF. The CDR3 nucleotides read TGTGCCAGCAGCTTAGCAGTACAACCTAATGAAAAACTGTTTTTT.

This chain links TRBV21-1 with TRBJ2-1; whether TRBD2, the table's D call, matches the DNA was not checked. TRBV21-1 is a documented pseudogene. CDR3 size: 20 residues. The CDR3 protein is CASEKTGTGTSGRRYNEQFF. CDR3 in DNA: TGTGCCAGCGAGAAGACCGGGACAGGGACTAGCGGGAGACGATACAATGAGCAGTTCTTC.

The chain employs TRBV6-1 and TRBJ1-3; D gene unclear. The CDR3 sequence is 15 residues long. Trimming shortened V by 3 bases and J by 2 bases, and 11 bases separated the two germline ends. Germline loops: CDR1 MNHNS, CDR2 SASEGT. The CDR3 loop is CASSEISLAGNTIYF. The CDR3 DNA is TGTGCCAGCAGTGAGATTAGTTTGGCTGGAAACACCATATATTTT.

This chain links TRBV9 with TRBJ2-7; TRBD2 aligns across 9 bases. CDR1 and CDR2 (germline): SGDLS, YYNGEE. CDR3 size: 16 residues. Trimming took 0 bases from V and 1 from J; bases not matched to a gene: 5. The CDR3 is CASSVAASGNSYEQYF. DNA for the CDR3: TGTGCCAGCAGCGTAGCGGCTAGCGGGAATTCCTACGAGCAGTACTTC. Looking up the rest from reference TRBV9 and TRBJ2-7 gives the full variable domain: DSGVTQTPKHLITATGQRVTLRCSPRSGDLSVYWYQQSLDQGLQFLIQYYNGEERAKGNILERFSAQQFPDLHSELNLSSLELGDSALYFCASSVAASGNSYEQYFGPGTRLTVT.

This clone appeared a single time. The V call is TRBV4-1, the J call TRBJ1-6; 7 bases are shared with TRBD1. This CDR3 comprises 18 residues. The ends lost 1 base at V and 4 bases at J; junction bases unmatched: 10. Germline V CDR1 and CDR2: MGHRA, YSYEKL. The CDR3 nucleotides read TGCGCCAGCAGCCAAGCGGGGAGCTTACAGGGGTATAATTCACCCCTCCACTTT. As protein: CASSQAGSLQGYNSPLHF.

DNA of the CDR3: TGTGCCAGCAGCCAAGATCTAGGGACTAGCAAGGTGGAGACCCAGTACTTC. The encoded protein is CASSQDLGTSKVETQYF. V is TRBV4-2 and J is TRBJ2-5; 9 bases map to TRBD2. V lost 0 bases to trimming and J lost 5 bases; unmatched junction nucleotides: 10. The CDR3 totals 17 residues. Germline CDR1 is LGHNA and CDR2 is YNFKEQ.

This rearrangement joins TRBV6-6 to TRBJ2-7, with D possibly TRBD2 on 5 matching bases. V gave up 4 bases and J gave up 0 bases, with 7 bases separating them. The CDR3 has 13 residues. The germline gives CDR1 MNHNY, CDR2 SVGAGI (reference sequence). The CDR3 bases are TGTGCCAGCAGTTTGGGGAGCTCCTACGAGCAGTACTTC. It encodes CASSLGSSYEQYF.

This clone was observed a few times. The chain employs TRBV6-5 and TRBJ1-2; 10 positions match TRBD1. Germline values: CDR1 MNHEY, CDR2 SVGAGI. Germline trimming cut 7 bases from V and 7 bases from J; bases unmatched to any gene: 9. The CDR3 runs to 14 residues. CDR3 sequence (DNA): TGTGCCAGCATAGGACAGGGGGTTTTGGGTGGCTACACCTTC. Translation gives CASIGQGVLGGYTF.

The V and J genes are TRBV28 and TRBJ1-4; weak D call: TRBD1 (6 bases). From germline, CDR1 is MDHEN and CDR2 SYDVKM. V was clipped by 3 bases and J by 4 bases, with 12 bases between them. The CDR3 is 15 residues long. DNA of the CDR3: TGTGCCAGCAGTTTCAGAGACAGGTATAATGAAAAACTGTTTTTT. Its translation: CASSFRDRYNEKLFF.

The CDR3 is CASSVALAGSTDTQYF. CDR3 coding DNA: TGTGCCAGCAGCGTAGCTCTAGCGGGAAGCACAGATACGCAGTATTTT. V usage is TRBV9 and J usage is TRBJ2-3, with TRBD2 matching over 9 bases. The CDR3 contains 16 residues. The trim removed 0 bases at V and 0 bases at J, leaving 2 bases unmatched. The V gene's germline CDR1 is SGDLS and CDR2 YYNGEE.